A selection of T cell receptor beta chains follows, all from one sample in a study of molecular identifiers for immune sequencing clone quantification. TCRdb re-analysed the PCR reads in MiXCR, keeping a single row per CDR3 protein. In the table there are over 600,000 distinct CDR3 sequences, around 20% of which are singletons. Source material: naive CD8+ T cells from blood, with Jurkat cell RNA spiked in. Receptors originate from a human donor in good health. Some libraries in this study had Jurkat cell RNA spiked in. The CDR3 runs from the conserved cysteine through the conserved F or W. D genes are given only for firm matches. Clone size, where shown, is once, few, many, or a class for clones that have expanded.

v_call	j_call	clone_size	d_call	cdr3_aa	cdr3_nt
TRBV7-9	TRBJ2-3	many	NA	CASSARGFADTQYF	TGTGCCAGCAGCGCGAGGGGGTTCGCAGATACGCAGTATTTT
TRBV7-9	TRBJ2-7	many	TRBD1	CASSLAPTGSKEEQYF	TGTGCCAGCAGCTTAGCGCCGACAGGGAGTAAGGAAGAGCAGTACTTC
TRBV2	TRBJ2-2	NA	TRBD2	CASNALAGVSDGELFF	TGTGCCAGCAATGCACTAGCGGGAGTCTCCGACGGGGAGCTGTTTTTT
TRBV2	TRBJ2-7	NA	TRBD1	CASSERTGPPYEQYF	TGTGCCAGCAGTGAGAGGACAGGACCACCGTACGAGCAGTACTTC
TRBV3-1	TRBJ1-4	many	NA	CASTGNLGSGLFF	TGTGCCAGCACGGGTAACTTGGGAAGTGGACTGTTTTTT
TRBV13	TRBJ2-3	many	NA	CASRMSTDTQYF	TGTGCCAGCAGGATGAGCACAGATACGCAGTATTTT
TRBV2	TRBJ1-1	many	NA	CASREQVNTEAFF	TGTGCCAGCAGGGAACAGGTGAACACTGAAGCTTTCTTT
TRBV6-2/TRBV6-3	TRBJ2-1	many	NA	CASSTESGEQFF	TGTGCCAGCAGTACCGAAAGCGGTGAGCAGTTCTTC
TRBV7-9	TRBJ2-3	many	TRBD2	CASSPRGAGVSTDTQYF	TGTGCCAGCAGCCCCCGGGGAGCGGGGGTTAGCACAGATACGCAGTATTTT
TRBV6-5	TRBJ2-1	many	TRBD1	CASSYSVGTGGNEQFF	TGTGCCAGCAGTTACTCGGTCGGGACAGGGGGCAATGAGCAGTTCTTC